This record covers a single T cell receptor (beta chain). Libraries were prepared by immunoSEQ multiplex PCR; TCRdb keeps only in-frame clonotypes and omits some of them. Found here are about 33,000 clones, 80% to 90% of them singletons; the top ten hold roughly 6.3%. The CDR3 covers 15 residues. With 3 bases removed from V and 6 bases from J, the gap between germline ends came to 16 bases. Germline V gene data show CDR1 as PRHDT and CDR2 as FYEKMQ (reference sequence). This sample is part of a study of blood T cell repertoires in COVID-19. The overall study: The cDNA or gDNA used as material had been derived from T cells, B-cell-depleted T cells, or PBMCs.

This sequence was found in a human donor in a cohort sampled during active COVID-19. The rearrangement links TRBV13 to TRBJ2-3; D might be TRBD1 (6 bases). Sequenced: peripheral blood. CDR3 bases: TGTGCCAGCAGCTTCTATGCCAGGGGAGACGATACGCAGTATTTT. It translates to CASSFYARGDDTQYF.